The clone carrying this T cell receptor (beta chain) has a count of ten or more. TCRdb used MiXCR to reprocess the RT-PCR reads, holding one entry per CDR3 protein. The table lists some 960,000 distinct CDR3 sequences, roughly 18% of them singletons. This specimen belongs to a study of patients and donors after allogeneic stem cell transplantation. Germline CDR1 reads SGDLS; CDR2 reads YYNGEE. The CDR3 runs to 15 residues. After removal of 4 bases from V and 0 bases from J, the junction contained 6 bases not matched to a gene. The sequence came from a human donor who was either an allogeneic HSCT recipient or a stem cell or donor lymphocyte infusion donor (not recorded which). It is not recorded whose cells these are; they may come from a transplant donor. Sequencing was performed on blood, either unsorted or a sorted T cell fraction (not recorded which). V gene TRBV9 combines with J gene TRBJ2-7, with 8 bases fitting TRBD2. CDR3 bases: TGTGCCAGCAGCTTCGGACTAGCTCCCTCCTACGAGCAGTACTTC. Protein sequence: CASSFGLAPSYEQYF.